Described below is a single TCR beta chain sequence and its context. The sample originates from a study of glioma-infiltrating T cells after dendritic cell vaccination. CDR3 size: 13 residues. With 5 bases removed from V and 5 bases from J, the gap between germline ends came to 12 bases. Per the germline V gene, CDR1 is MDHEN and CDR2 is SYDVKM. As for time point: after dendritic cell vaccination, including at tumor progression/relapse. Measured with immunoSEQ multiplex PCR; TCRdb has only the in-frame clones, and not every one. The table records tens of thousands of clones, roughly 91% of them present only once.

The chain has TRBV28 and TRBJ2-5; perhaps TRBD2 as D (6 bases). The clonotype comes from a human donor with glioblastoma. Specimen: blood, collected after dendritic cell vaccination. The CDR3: CASSQRGGETQYF. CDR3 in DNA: TGTGCCAGCAGTCAACGCGGAGGGGAGACCCAGTACTTC.